What follows are 28 T cell receptor beta chains derived from one specimen sequenced in a study of cytomegalovirus exposure and HLA in healthy donors. Primers: 60 Vbeta forward and 13 Jbeta reverse. Using immunoSEQ multiplex PCR, the repertoire was profiled, and TCRdb retains in-frame clones only, with some absent. The ten most abundant clones cover approximately 1.1% of a sample with approximately 80,000 clones. Sample: PBMCs. The receptors stem from a young woman in good health and CMV-seronegative.

The gene calls are TRBV9 and TRBJ2-5; a weak D match, TRBD1 (6 bases). V dropped 4 bases and J dropped 3 bases, with 13 bases sitting between them. Germline V gene lookup returns CDR1 SGDLS and CDR2 YYNGEE. This CDR3 spans 14 amino acids. The DNA of the CDR3 is TGTGCCAGCAGCCCCAGGGGATCGGAAGAGACCCAGTACTTC. Translating gives CASSPRGSEETQYF.

V usage is TRBV2 and J usage is TRBJ2-5, with 12 positions matching TRBD2. The CDR3 runs to 17 residues. V lost 6 bases and J lost 0; bases outside the gene matches: 8. CDR1 and CDR2 from the germline V gene are SNHLY and FYNNEI. The chain's CDR3 is CASSYTLAGGNQETQYF. The DNA for the CDR3 is TGTGCCAGCAGCTACACACTAGCGGGGGGCAACCAAGAGACCCAGTACTTC.

This chain joins TRBV5-1 and TRBJ2-3; tentatively, D is TRBD1 (6 bases). The CDR3 length is 15 residues. CDR1 is SGHRS and CDR2 is YFSETQ in the germline V gene. Trimming shortened V by 2 bases and J by 3 bases, and 13 bases separated the two germline ends. CDR3 loop: CASSFGRGTTDTQYF. The CDR3 DNA is TGCGCCAGCAGCTTCGGTAGGGGGACGACAGATACGCAGTATTTT.

The chain is built from TRBV7-9 and TRBJ2-7; D might be TRBD1 (7 bases). The V end lost 1 base, the J end lost 6 bases, and 10 bases lay between the germline ends. The germline CDR1 and CDR2 sequences are SEHNR and FQNEAQ (reference sequence). The CDR3 contains 13 residues. The CDR3 protein is CASSLGQGGEQYF. Here the CDR3 DNA reads TGTGCCAGCAGCTTAGGACAGGGAGGCGAGCAGTACTTC.

The chain is built from TRBV30 and TRBJ1-1; D gene uncertain. Trimming removed 0 bases from V and 3 bases from J, with 20 bases in between. Germline values: CDR1 GTSNPN, CDR2 SVGIG (reference sequence). This CDR3 spans 17 amino acids. In DNA, the CDR3 is TGTGCCTGGAGTGTTCGGGATGGTGTCAAAAGGGACACTGAAGCTTTCTTT. Translation: CAWSVRDGVKRDTEAFF.

This chain uses TRBV30 with TRBJ1-1, with 12 bases identical to TRBD1. The CDR3 has 17 residues. Per the germline V gene, CDR1 is GTSNPN and CDR2 is SVGIG (reference sequence). V lost 3 bases, J lost 5 bases, and 13 bases stayed unmatched. CDR3 in amino acids: CAWSSLRDRGHFTEAFF. For the CDR3, the DNA is TGTGCCTGGAGCTCTTTACGGGACAGGGGGCATTTTACTGAAGCTTTCTTT. Supplemented by reference TRBV30 and TRBJ1-1, the full variable domain reads SQTIHQWPATLVQPVGSPLSLECTVEGTSNPNLYWYRQAAGRGLQLLFYSVGIGQISSEVPQNLSASRPQDRQFILSSKKLLLSDSGFYLCAWSSLRDRGHFTEAFFGQGTRLTVV.

The chain is built from TRBV9 and TRBJ2-4; 10 nucleotides match TRBD2. Germline V lookup: CDR1 SGDLS, CDR2 YYNGEE. This CDR3 region has 15 residues. V trimming: 0 bases; J trimming: 9 bases; junction bases outside the gene matches: 6. The CDR3 DNA sequence: TGTGCCAGCAGCGTAGGCAGCGGGAGGGGAGGCATTCAGTACTTC. It encodes CASSVGSGRGGIQYF. Full variable domain (outside the CDR3, taken from reference TRBV9 and TRBJ2-4): DSGVTQTPKHLITATGQRVTLRCSPRSGDLSVYWYQQSLDQGLQFLIQYYNGEERAKGNILERFSAQQFPDLHSELNLSSLELGDSALYFCASSVGSGRGGIQYFGAGTRLSVL.

The rearrangement links TRBV5-1 to TRBJ2-7; perhaps TRBD2 as D (6 bases). The CDR3 runs to 13 residues. CDR1 and CDR2 from the germline V gene are SGHRS and YFSETQ. Trimming took off 0 bases at V and 6 bases at J, with 10 bases between the two ends. The CDR3 region is CASSLAAGSEQYF. CDR3 nucleotides: TGCGCCAGCAGCTTGGCCGCGGGAAGCGAGCAGTACTTC.

This chain's CDR3 is CASSYADRGEQFF. Here the CDR3 DNA reads TGTGCCAGCAGTTACGCGGACAGGGGGGAGCAGTTCTTC. The rearrangement uses TRBV6-5 and TRBJ2-1; 10 bases line up with TRBD1. The junction had 2 bases not matched to a gene; V was cut back by 2 bases and J by 10 bases. Germline V gene sequence: CDR1 MNHEY, CDR2 SVGAGI. The length of the CDR3 is 13 residues.

The V gene is TRBV4-1, the J gene TRBJ1-5, with D possibly TRBD1 on 6 matching bases. V was pared by 0 bases and J by 6 bases, with 12 bases between. This CDR3 has 15 amino acids. The germline CDR1 and CDR2 sequences are MGHRA and YSYEKL. CDR3 coding DNA: TGCGCCAGCAGCCAAGATGTTAGGGGGAGTCAGCCCCAGCATTTT. Protein: CASSQDVRGSQPQHF.

CDR3 coding DNA: TGTGCCTGGAGTCCGGGACAGGGGTTTTACGAGCAGTACTTC. It yields the protein CAWSPGQGFYEQYF. The J gene is TRBJ2-7, the V gene TRBV30; 10 positions agree with TRBD1. The V segment lost 2 bases and the J segment 4 bases; nucleotides outside the gene matches: 5. This CDR3 has 14 residues. Germline V gives CDR1 GTSNPN, CDR2 SVGIG (reference sequence).

The chain uses TRBV5-4 and TRBJ2-2; 7 nucleotides line up with TRBD1. The CDR3 covers 16 residues. Germline CDR1 reads SGHNT; CDR2 reads YYREEE (reference sequence). The V segment lost 0 bases and the J segment 0 bases; nucleotides outside the gene matches: 2. Here the CDR3 reads CASSLVGTANTGELFF. In DNA, the CDR3 is TGTGCCAGCAGCTTGGTAGGGACAGCGAACACCGGGGAGCTGTTTTTT.

V and J are TRBV5-5 and TRBJ1-2; D remains unclear. This CDR3 contains 14 residues. Trimming stripped 0 bases from V and 2 bases from J, with 8 bases between. Germline V lookup: CDR1 SGHKS, CDR2 YYEKEE (reference sequence). This chain's CDR3 is CASSLDSPNYGYTF. The CDR3 nucleotides are TGTGCCAGCAGCTTGGACAGTCCGAACTATGGCTACACCTTC.

This rearrangement joins TRBV5-1 to TRBJ2-1, with D perhaps matching TRBD2 (5 bases). Germline CDR1 reads SGHRS; CDR2 reads YFSETQ. CDR3 size: 15 residues. V gave up 4 bases and J gave up 6 bases, with 17 bases separating them. Written as DNA, the CDR3 is TGCGCCAGCAGCGAGGGTGCAGGTGTGAGCAATGAGCAGTTCTTC. Its translation is CASSEGAGVSNEQFF. Filled out from reference TRBV5-1 and TRBJ2-1, the complete variable domain reads KAGVTQTPRYLIKTRGQQVTLSCSPISGHRSVSWYQQTPGQGLQFLFEYFSETQRNKGNFPGRFSGRQFSNSRSEMNVSTLELGDSALYLCASSEGAGVSNEQFFGPGTRLTVL.

The DNA of the CDR3 is TGCGCCAGCAGCTTGGCATCCGGGACAGGGTTCAATGAGCAGTTCTTC. Translation gives CASSLASGTGFNEQFF. The chain has TRBV5-1 and TRBJ2-1; 9 bases align to TRBD1. The CDR3 covers 16 residues. Per germline, CDR1 SGHRS and CDR2 YFSETQ. Germline trimming cut 0 bases from V and 6 bases from J; bases unmatched to any gene: 7.

This chain links TRBV30 with TRBJ2-7, with D maybe TRBD1 (7 bases). This CDR3 region has 19 residues. Trimming removed 2 bases from V and 5 bases from J, with 31 bases in between. Germline CDR1 is GTSNPN and CDR2 is SVGIG (reference sequence). The CDR3 DNA sequence: TGTGCCTGGAGTCGCGGCCCATGGGGGGTTAGGCAGGGGGAGGACGAGCAGTACTTC. Translated, it gives CAWSRGPWGVRQGEDEQYF.

The chain recombines TRBV29-1 with TRBJ2-5, with D possibly being TRBD1 (6 bases). CDR1 is SQVTM and CDR2 is ANQGSEA in the germline V gene. This CDR3 spans 13 amino acids. Trimming took 7 bases from V and 5 from J, leaving 17 bases between them. The CDR3 sequence: CSATGRTGETQYF. Here the CDR3 DNA reads TGCAGCGCCACAGGGCGGACCGGGGAGACCCAGTACTTC. The full variable domain, in which reference TRBV29-1 and TRBJ2-5 provide the parts outside the CDR3, is SAVISQKPSRDICQRGTSLTIQCQVDSQVTMMFWYRQQPGQSLTLIATANQGSEATYESGFVIDKFPISRPNLTFSTLTVSNMSPEDSSIYLCSATGRTGETQYFGPGTRLLVL.

V and J are TRBV2 and TRBJ1-5; tentatively, D is TRBD1 (5 bases). Between the trimmed V and J ends, which lost 3 bases and 4 bases, there was a span of 10 bases. Germline lookup yields CDR1 SNHLY and CDR2 FYNNEI. This CDR3 comprises 14 residues. The CDR3 DNA is TGTGCCAGCAGTGAGGGGGGGACGAATCAGCCCCAGCATTTT. It is translated as CASSEGGTNQPQHF.

The chain couples TRBV5-1 to TRBJ1-1, with D possibly TRBD1 on 6 matching bases. Germline V gives CDR1 SGHRS, CDR2 YFSETQ. There are 14 residues in the CDR3. Between the trimmed V and J ends, which lost 4 bases and 3 bases, there was a span of 13 bases. The CDR3 is CASSRGQTDTEAFF. CDR3 in DNA: TGCGCCAGCAGCCGAGGACAGACTGACACTGAAGCTTTCTTT.

The rearrangement uses TRBV5-1 and TRBJ2-7; 11 bases map to TRBD2. CDR1 is SGHRS and CDR2 is YFSETQ in the germline V gene. V gave up 4 bases and J gave up 3 bases; unmatched junction bases: 6. The CDR3 has 15 residues. The CDR3 protein is CASSIGGTSGYEQYF. The CDR3 nucleotides are TGCGCCAGCAGCATTGGAGGGACTAGCGGCTACGAGCAGTACTTC.

Note on this clone: Relative to the germline gene, one junction end is altered; a read error may explain this. The J gene is TRBJ2-7, the V gene TRBV5-1; D remains unclear. Per germline, CDR1 SGHRS and CDR2 YFSETQ. This CDR3 has 8 residues. The CDR3 protein is CASSPGPF. The CDR3 DNA reads TGCGCCAGCAGCCCTGGCCCTTTC.

V is TRBV6-5 and J is TRBJ2-7, with TRBD2 identical over 7 bases. J gave up 2 bases and V 6 bases, and 7 bases lay outside the gene matches. There are 14 residues in the CDR3. Germline CDR1 is MNHEY and CDR2 is SVGAGI. The CDR3 coding sequence is TGTGCCAGCAGCCCCGGACTAGGCCCCTACGAGCAGTACTTC. Translation: CASSPGLGPYEQYF.

The gene calls are TRBV7-9 and TRBJ2-7; 9 bases fit TRBD2. Germline V gene lookup returns CDR1 SEHNR and CDR2 FQNEAQ (reference sequence). The CDR3 has 14 amino acids. Trimming cost V 5 bases and J 3 bases; bases outside gene matches: 5. The CDR3 sequence is CASSNRTSVYEQYF. In DNA form, the CDR3 reads TGTGCCAGCAGCAACCGGACTAGCGTCTACGAGCAGTACTTC. Full variable domain (rest looked up from reference TRBV7-9 and TRBJ2-7): DTGVSQNPRHKITKRGQNVTFRCDPISEHNRLYWYRQTLGQGPEFLTYFQNEAQLEKSRLLSDRFSAERPKGSFSTLEIQRTEQGDSAMYLCASSNRTSVYEQYFGPGTRLTVT.

The chain has TRBV30 and TRBJ1-5; D possibly corresponds to TRBD1 (5 bases). Germline CDR1 is GTSNPN and CDR2 is SVGIG (reference sequence). V lost 0 bases and J lost 6, with 9 bases in between. CDR3 size: 13 residues. CDR3 region: CAWSVSGGQPQHF. DNA of the CDR3: TGTGCCTGGAGTGTAAGCGGGGGTCAGCCCCAGCATTTT.

The chain joins TRBV18 to TRBJ1-2, with D unclear. The V gene's germline CDR1 is KGHSH and CDR2 LQKENI. The CDR3 sequence is 16 residues long. Trimming stripped 2 bases from V and 5 bases from J, with 18 bases between. CDR3 loop: CASSPGTWSTDYGYTF. The CDR3 coding sequence is TGTGCCAGCTCACCAGGCACGTGGAGTACTGATTATGGCTACACCTTC.

The chain couples TRBV19 to TRBJ2-1, with 9 bases fitting TRBD2. V dropped 5 bases and J dropped 13; count of bases not matched to a gene: 6. The CDR3 extends over 12 amino acids. Germline lookup yields CDR1 LNHDA and CDR2 SQIVND (reference sequence). The DNA for the CDR3 is TGTGCCAGTAGTGGGGAGCGGGGGGTCCAGTTCTTC. Residues: CASSGERGVQFF.

V and J are TRBV7-8 and TRBJ2-1; 9 nucleotides line up with TRBD2. The V segment lost 3 bases and the J segment 3 bases; nucleotides outside the gene matches: 6. Germline V lookup: CDR1 SGHVS, CDR2 FQNEAQ. This CDR3 contains 16 residues. The CDR3 sequence: CASSFPSGVHYNEQFF. The DNA of the CDR3 is TGTGCCAGCAGCTTTCCTAGCGGGGTACACTACAATGAGCAGTTCTTC.

The chain has TRBV5-1 and TRBJ2-2, with 7 bases lining up with TRBD1. The V segment lost 1 base and the J segment 5 bases; nucleotides outside the gene matches: 5. The CDR3 is made up of 15 amino acids. Germline V gene lookup returns CDR1 SGHRS and CDR2 YFSETQ. CDR3 residues: CASSLRDSRTGELFF. In DNA, the CDR3 is TGCGCCAGCAGCTTGAGGGACAGCCGTACCGGGGAGCTGTTTTTT.